Reported below is one T cell receptor beta chain. Antigen unknown. The data belong to a study of siplizumab effects on memory and regulatory T cells. Clones were read by immunoSEQ multiplex PCR, and TCRdb kept only the in-frame ones, dropping some. The table shows under 650 clones, with 55% to 75% occurring only once. A 37°C coculture lasting 5 to 6 days was applied to the mixed lymphocyte reaction cells. Study results and caveats: Suppressive activity of Tregs proliferating in siplizumab cultures remained unconfirmed.

The source material was CFSE-low (dividing) CD8+ T cells sorted from an allogeneic mixed lymphocyte reaction. The receptor was derived from a human donor in good health; the cells came from an allogeneic mixed lymphocyte reaction. Some clones in this sample may be carry-over from other donors' samples.

CDR3 DNA sequence: TGTGCCAGCAGTTACTCTGCCGATAATGGCTACACCTTC. Amino acids: CASSYSADNGYTF. The chain is built from TRBV6-5 and TRBJ1-2, with no clear D. Germline loops: CDR1 MNHEY, CDR2 SVGAGI. Trimming stripped 0 bases from V and 6 bases from J, with 8 bases between. The CDR3 runs 13 residues.